The 18 T cell receptor beta chains below were found in one sample sequenced in a study of early T cells in non-severe SARS-CoV-2 infection (dated by TCRdb to about 2021). Receptor libraries were prepared by 5' RACE. TCRdb records NextSeq 500 as the sequencer. TCRdb's own reprocessing of the public reads used fastp at Q25 and MiXCR and kept productive beta chains. Every CDR3 protein is listed once, alongside the most common genes and DNA of its rows. Across this sample there are 43,000 or so distinct CDR3 sequences, with 4% to 4.5% seen only once. About 2.9% of the sample goes to the ten largest clones. The sequenced material came from whole blood. The receptors stem from an adult who was a healthcare worker with PCR-confirmed SARS-CoV-2 infection or an uninfected control (not recorded which).

This clonotype has at least ten counts. The chain carries TRBV12-3 or TRBV12-4 and TRBJ2-1; tentative D call: TRBD2 (7 bases). Trimming left V 7 bases short and J 7 bases short, with 23 bases between. The CDR3 covers 16 residues. CDR3: CASITSLGGGSNEQFF. CDR3 nucleotide sequence: TGTGCCAGCATTACATCCCTAGGGGGAGGGAGTAATGAGCAGTTCTTC.

This clonotype occurred many times. J is TRBJ2-5 and V is TRBV12-3 or TRBV12-4, with D hard to call. Trimming stripped 3 bases from V and 1 base from J, with 6 bases between. The CDR3 contains 13 residues. CDR3 nucleotide sequence: TGTGCCAGCAGTTTCTCAGGCCAAGAGACCCAGTACTTC. Protein: CASSFSGQETQYF.

In this sample, this clonotype turned up many times. V is TRBV2 and J is TRBJ1-3, with D perhaps TRBD1 (6 bases). Trimming stripped 8 bases from V and 4 bases from J, with 9 bases between. The V gene's germline CDR1 is SNHLY and CDR2 FYNNEI. The CDR3 is made up of 12 amino acids. CDR3 amino acids: CASAGQGNTIYF. The CDR3 nucleotides read TGTGCCAGCGCCGGACAGGGAAACACCATATATTTT.

At least ten counts were recorded for this clonotype. The chain links TRBV29-1 to TRBJ2-2; 12 bases fit TRBD2. Germline CDR1 reads SQVTM; CDR2 reads ANQGSEA. CDR3 length: 15 residues. After removal of 7 bases from V and 4 bases from J, the junction contained 7 bases not matched to a gene. This CDR3 is CSAQAGLAGTGELFF. The CDR3 region has the DNA TGCAGCGCCCAAGCGGGACTAGCGGGCACCGGGGAGCTGTTTTTT.

This clonotype showed up many times. The V and J genes are TRBV19 and TRBJ2-7, with D possibly TRBD2 on 6 matching bases. Germline V CDR1 and CDR2: LNHDA, SQIVND (reference sequence). Trimming removed 6 bases at V and 3 bases at J, with 15 bases between. The CDR3 has 14 amino acids. The CDR3 spells CASSPGLQVYEQYF. In DNA, the CDR3 is TGTGCCAGTAGCCCGGGACTGCAGGTCTACGAGCAGTACTTC.

In this sample, this clonotype turned up many times. The CDR3 loop is CASSKWSDNEQFF. The DNA for the CDR3 is TGTGCCAGCAGCAAGTGGTCCGACAATGAGCAGTTCTTC. The gene calls are TRBV27 and TRBJ2-1; D is unresolved. CDR1 and CDR2 from the germline V gene are MNHEY and SMNVEV (reference sequence). This CDR3 contains 13 residues. Trimming stripped 6 bases from V and 5 bases from J, with 11 bases between.

This clonotype was recorded at least ten times. The chain has TRBV2 and TRBJ2-5; the D gene is possibly TRBD1 (6 bases). The CDR3 extends over 13 amino acids. The V end was cut by 2 bases, the J end by 5 bases, with 9 bases between. Germline-derived CDR1 and CDR2 are SNHLY and FYNNEI. CDR3 region: CASSEPGVETQYF. For the CDR3, the DNA is TGTGCCAGCAGTGAACCAGGGGTCGAGACCCAGTACTTC.

This rearrangement joins TRBV19 to TRBJ2-2; the D is unclear. The V gene lost 5 bases and the J gene lost 3 bases, with 13 bases spanning the gap. Germline loops: CDR1 LNHDA, CDR2 SQIVND (reference sequence). CDR3 length equals 15 residues. CDR3 in DNA: TGTGCCAGTAGTGATCTCCAACGGGACACCGGGGAGCTGTTTTTT. Protein sequence: CASSDLQRDTGELFF.

About this clonotype: A much bigger clone sits one base away, suggesting this may be a read error. This chain links TRBV27 with TRBJ2-7; tentatively, D is TRBD1 (5 bases). Per germline, CDR1 MNHEY and CDR2 SMNVEV (reference sequence). V lost 5 bases, J lost 1 base, and 9 bases lay in between. The CDR3 contains 13 residues. CDR3 bases: TGTGCCAGCAGTCCGGCAGGGTCCTACGAGCAGTACTTC. Translation gives CASSPAGSYEQYF.

This clonotype was counted at least ten times. J is TRBJ2-3 and V is TRBV4-1; 7 positions agree with TRBD1. Germline V gene sequence: CDR1 MGHRA, CDR2 YSYEKL. With V trimmed by 5 bases and J by 6 bases, 5 bases remained unmatched. The CDR3 is 13 residues long. CDR3 loop: CASSDGTDDTQYF. Written as DNA, the CDR3 is TGCGCCAGCAGCGACGGGACAGACGATACGCAGTATTTT.

This clonotype came up many times. V gene TRBV29-1 combines with J gene TRBJ1-5; TRBD1 agrees at 10 bases. CDR3 length: 14 amino acids. The germline CDR1 and CDR2 sequences are SQVTM and ANQGSEA. J gave up 7 bases and V 6 bases, and 9 bases lay outside the gene matches. Here the CDR3 reads CSVTGTGASQPQHF. The CDR3 DNA sequence: TGCAGCGTGACCGGGACAGGGGCAAGCCAGCCCCAGCATTTT. The whole variable domain, filled in from reference TRBV29-1 and TRBJ1-5, reads SAVISQKPSRDICQRGTSLTIQCQVDSQVTMMFWYRQQPGQSLTLIATANQGSEATYESGFVIDKFPISRPNLTFSTLTVSNMSPEDSSIYLCSVTGTGASQPQHFGDGTRLSIL.

This clonotype was seen ten or more times. The rearrangement joins TRBV18 to TRBJ2-7; D remains unclear. This CDR3 is built from 13 residues. CDR1 is KGHSH and CDR2 is LQKENI in the germline V gene. V lost 0 bases, J lost 6 bases, and 9 bases lay in between. The CDR3: CASSPPVRGEQYF. The CDR3 DNA reads TGTGCCAGCTCACCACCAGTCAGAGGCGAGCAGTACTTC.

There are many counts of this clonotype. V usage is TRBV7-9 and J usage is TRBJ2-3; 14 bases are shared with TRBD2. This CDR3 region has 18 residues. Germline V gene lookup returns CDR1 SEHNR and CDR2 FQNEAQ (reference sequence). Losses at the gene ends were 5 bases for V and 0 bases for J; bases not matched to a gene: 7. The CDR3 nucleotides read TGTGCCAGCAGCGCTCCGGGACTAGCGGGAGCTAGCACAGATACGCAGTATTTT. It specifies CASSAPGLAGASTDTQYF.

This clonotype appeared a few times. The chain is built from TRBV5-8 and TRBJ2-6; possible D gene TRBD2, 5 bases. The germline V gene has CDR1 SGHTS and CDR2 YDEGEE. The CDR3 is 18 amino acids. Trimming cost V 0 bases and J 1 base, with 14 bases left between them. CDR3 sequence: CASSLGRLKISGANVLTF. The CDR3 nucleotides are TGTGCCAGCAGCTTGGGGAGGTTGAAAATTTCTGGGGCCAACGTCCTGACTTTC. The complete variable domain, with remaining parts taken from reference TRBV5-8 and TRBJ2-6, reads EAGVTQSPTHLIKTRGQQATLRCSPISGHTSVYWYQQALGLGLQFLLWYDEGEERNRGNFPPRFSGRQFPNYSSELNVNALELEDSALYLCASSLGRLKISGANVLTFGAGSRLTVL.

This clonotype was seen a handful of times. The rearrangement joins TRBV3-1 to TRBJ2-2, with unresolved D. The CDR3 contains 12 residues. Trimming shortened V by 0 bases and J by 4 bases, and 0 bases separated the two germline ends. CDR1 and CDR2 (germline): LGHDT, YNNKEL (reference sequence). For the CDR3, the DNA is TGTGCCAGCAGCCAAGACACCGGGGAGCTGTTTTTT. Amino acids: CASSQDTGELFF. Full variable domain (outside the CDR3, taken from reference TRBV3-1 and TRBJ2-2): DTAVSQTPKYLVTQMGNDKSIKCEQNLGHDTMYWYKQDSKKFLKIMFSYNNKELIINETVPNRFSPKSPDKAHLNLHINSLELGDSAVYFCASSQDTGELFFGEGSRLTVL.

This clonotype appeared many times. The genes are TRBV7-2 and TRBJ2-5; no definite D call. The germline V gene has CDR1 SGHTA and CDR2 FQGNSA. Trimming stripped 4 bases from V and 7 bases from J, with 13 bases between. CDR3 length equals 13 residues. The CDR3 region has the DNA TGTGCCAGCAGCTATACTCCCCCTGGGACCCAGTACTTC. This encodes CASSYTPPGTQYF.

This clonotype was detected many times. J is TRBJ2-2 and V is TRBV7-6, with D possibly being TRBD2 (6 bases). The CDR3 sequence is 15 residues long. Germline CDR1 SGHVS, CDR2 FNYEAQ. Between the trimmed V and J ends, which lost 6 bases and 3 bases, there was a span of 14 bases. CDR3 loop: CASSSGLGDTGELFF. CDR3 coding DNA: TGTGCCAGCAGTTCGGGACTGGGGGACACCGGGGAGCTGTTTTTT.

The chain is built from TRBV11-2 and TRBJ2-5, with a possible D match to TRBD1 (6 bases). This CDR3 contains 13 residues. Trimming cost V 11 bases and J 2 bases, with 15 bases left between them. CDR1 and CDR2 from the germline V gene are SGHAT and FQNNGV. The CDR3 sequence is CAPPRGQQETQYF. The CDR3 nucleotides are TGTGCCCCTCCTCGGGGACAACAAGAGACCCAGTACTTC.